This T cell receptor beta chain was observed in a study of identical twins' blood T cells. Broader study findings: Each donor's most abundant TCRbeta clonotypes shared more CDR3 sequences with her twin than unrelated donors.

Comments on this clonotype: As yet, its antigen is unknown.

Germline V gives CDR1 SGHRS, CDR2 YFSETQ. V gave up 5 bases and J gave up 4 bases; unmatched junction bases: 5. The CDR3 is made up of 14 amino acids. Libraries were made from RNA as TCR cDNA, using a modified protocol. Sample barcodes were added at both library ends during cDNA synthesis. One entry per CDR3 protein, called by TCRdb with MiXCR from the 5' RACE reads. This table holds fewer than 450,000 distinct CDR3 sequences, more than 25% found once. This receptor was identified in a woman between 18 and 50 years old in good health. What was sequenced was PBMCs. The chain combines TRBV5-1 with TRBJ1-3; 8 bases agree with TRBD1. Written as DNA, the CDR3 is TGCGCCAGCAGAAACGACAGGGGAGGAAACACCATATATTTT. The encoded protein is CASRNDRGGNTIYF.